The 13 T cell receptor beta chains given below trace back to one sample, sequenced in a study of CD8+ T cells in alopecia areata. RNA, once extracted, was reverse transcribed into cDNA for use as the sequencing template. The data were produced by immunoSEQ multiplex PCR, yet TCRdb's version contains in-frame clones alone and is incomplete. The sample records 200,000 to 250,000 clones, 67% being singletons. Sequencing used CD4+ T cells sorted from blood, obtained at week 0. The receptors were sampled from a human donor with alopecia areata.

CDR3 loop: CASSQDGPPTEQYF. For the CDR3, the DNA is TGTGCCAGCAGCCAAGATGGGCCTCCTACCGAGCAGTACTTC. The chain uses TRBV4-2 and TRBJ2-7; no clear D gene. Germline V lookup: CDR1 LGHNA, CDR2 YNFKEQ. The CDR3 covers 14 residues. The ends were cut back, 0 bases at V and 6 bases at J, with 12 bases in the middle.

This chain connects TRBV19 to TRBJ2-3; D possibly matches TRBD1 or TRBD2 (5 bases each). CDR3 length: 16 residues. V was pared by 6 bases and J by 0 bases, with 16 bases between. Germline CDR1 reads LNHDA; CDR2 reads SQIVND (reference sequence). CDR3 nucleotide sequence: TGTGCCAGTAGAGATGGGGGAGCAGGGAGCACAGATACGCAGTATTTT. Its translation: CASRDGGAGSTDTQYF.

The chain carries TRBV5-1 and TRBJ2-3; D perhaps matches TRBD2 (5 bases). CDR1 is SGHRS and CDR2 is YFSETQ in the germline V gene. This CDR3 is 16 amino acids long. Between the trimmed V and J ends, which lost 0 bases and 5 bases, there was a span of 16 bases. The CDR3 DNA is TGCGCCAGCAGCTTGGCCGGAGGACGGGGTAGAGATACGCAGTATTTT. Its translation is CASSLAGGRGRDTQYF.

This chain joins TRBV7-6 and TRBJ1-5; no reliable D call. V lost 4 bases and J 6 bases, leaving 7 bases between the germline ends. CDR3 length equals 12 residues. CDR1 is SGHVS and CDR2 is FNYEAQ in the germline V gene. CDR3 residues: CASSSDGQPQHF. CDR3 coding DNA: TGTGCCAGCAGCTCTGACGGTCAGCCCCAGCATTTT.

The J gene is TRBJ1-5, the V gene TRBV2, with D unclear. Trimming left V 6 bases short and J 0 bases short, with 6 bases between. CDR3 length: 13 amino acids. Germline V CDR1 and CDR2: SNHLY, FYNNEI. CDR3 residues: CASRTDSNQPQHF. CDR3 bases: TGTGCCAGCAGAACCGATAGCAATCAGCCCCAGCATTTT.

This chain links TRBV2 with TRBJ2-5, with a weak D call TRBD1 (6 bases). The CDR3 length is 14 residues. Looked up from germline, CDR1 is SNHLY and CDR2 is FYNNEI. Trimming pared 10 bases from V and 2 bases from J, leaving 17 bases between. The CDR3 DNA sequence: TGTGCCACCAAAAGACAGGTCGGTCAAGAGACCCAGTACTTC. It encodes CATKRQVGQETQYF.

This clone was found a few times. This chain uses TRBV2 with TRBJ2-1; 10 bases are shared with TRBD1. After removal of 5 bases from V and 9 bases from J, the junction contained 10 bases not matched to a gene. This CDR3 has 15 amino acids. Germline-derived CDR1 and CDR2 are SNHLY and FYNNEI. CDR3 sequence (DNA): TGTGCCAGCAGTACCCGGGACAGGGGATCCAGTGAGCAGTTCTTC. Protein sequence: CASSTRDRGSSEQFF.

The gene calls are TRBV15 and TRBJ2-7, with D perhaps matching TRBD1 (5 bases). The length of the CDR3 is 13 residues. Germline V CDR1 and CDR2: LNHNV, YYDKDF (reference sequence). V was clipped by 4 bases and J by 4 bases, with 11 bases between them. CDR3 residues: CATSISSGYEQYF. In DNA form, the CDR3 reads TGTGCCACCAGCATCAGTTCAGGGTACGAGCAGTACTTC. Together with reference TRBV15 and TRBJ2-7, the CDR3 gives the full variable domain: DAMVIQNPRYQVTQFGKPVTLSCSQTLNHNVMYWYQQKSSQAPKLLFHYYDKDFNNEADTPDNFQSRRPNTSFCFLDIRSPGLGDTAMYLCATSISSGYEQYFGPGTRLTVT.

The chain is built from TRBV5-1 and TRBJ2-3; D uncertain. V lost 1 base and J 4 bases, leaving 7 bases between the germline ends. The V gene's germline CDR1 is SGHRS and CDR2 YFSETQ. CDR3 length: 13 residues. CDR3 region: CASSLISPDTQYF. The CDR3 DNA reads as TGCGCCAGCAGCTTGATTTCGCCAGATACGCAGTATTTT. Using reference TRBV5-1 and TRBJ2-3 for the parts outside the CDR3, the full variable domain is KAGVTQTPRYLIKTRGQQVTLSCSPISGHRSVSWYQQTPGQGLQFLFEYFSETQRNKGNFPGRFSGRQFSNSRSEMNVSTLELGDSALYLCASSLISPDTQYFGPGTRLTVL.

This clone was counted only a few times. This rearrangement joins TRBV4-2 to TRBJ2-6; D possibly corresponds to TRBD2 (6 bases). The germline CDR1 and CDR2 sequences are LGHNA and YNFKEQ. Trimming cost V 0 bases and J 3 bases, with 15 bases left between them. The CDR3 is made up of 18 amino acids. The CDR3 reads CASSQDVAGSSGANVLTF. In DNA, the CDR3 is TGTGCCAGCAGCCAAGATGTGGCCGGGAGCAGTGGGGCCAACGTCCTGACTTTC.

This clone was detected only a few times. This rearrangement joins TRBV27 to TRBJ2-6; D unresolved. The CDR3 covers 18 residues. Per the germline V gene, CDR1 is MNHEY and CDR2 is SMNVEV (reference sequence). V was shortened by 3 bases and J by 0 bases, with 15 bases between the two germline ends. The CDR3 protein is CASSFGSGSLSGANVLTF. In nucleotides, the CDR3 is TGTGCCAGCAGTTTCGGGTCAGGCTCTCTCTCTGGGGCCAACGTCCTGACTTTC.

This clone was counted only a few times. One end of the junction fails to match germline, which may point to a read error. This chain uses TRBV7-7 with TRBJ1-1; tentative D call: TRBD1 (5 bases). Per germline, CDR1 SSHAT and CDR2 FNYEAQ (reference sequence). The CDR3 is 13 amino acids. The CDR3 sequence is CASSLDRNTEAFF. CDR3 nucleotides: TGTGCTAGCAGCTTAGACAGGAACACTGAAGCTTTCTTT.

The chain uses TRBV29-1 and TRBJ1-1; no clear D. The CDR3 loop spans 13 amino acids. V gave up 4 bases and J gave up 3 bases, with 12 bases separating them. Germline CDR1 reads SQVTM; CDR2 reads ANQGSEA. CDR3 sequence (DNA): TGCAGCGTTGCATGGCCGTTTTACACTGAAGCTTTCTTT. This gives the protein CSVAWPFYTEAFF. The variable domain in full, with the rest retrieved from reference TRBV29-1 and TRBJ1-1, is SAVISQKPSRDICQRGTSLTIQCQVDSQVTMMFWYRQQPGQSLTLIATANQGSEATYESGFVIDKFPISRPNLTFSTLTVSNMSPEDSSIYLCSVAWPFYTEAFFGQGTRLTVV.